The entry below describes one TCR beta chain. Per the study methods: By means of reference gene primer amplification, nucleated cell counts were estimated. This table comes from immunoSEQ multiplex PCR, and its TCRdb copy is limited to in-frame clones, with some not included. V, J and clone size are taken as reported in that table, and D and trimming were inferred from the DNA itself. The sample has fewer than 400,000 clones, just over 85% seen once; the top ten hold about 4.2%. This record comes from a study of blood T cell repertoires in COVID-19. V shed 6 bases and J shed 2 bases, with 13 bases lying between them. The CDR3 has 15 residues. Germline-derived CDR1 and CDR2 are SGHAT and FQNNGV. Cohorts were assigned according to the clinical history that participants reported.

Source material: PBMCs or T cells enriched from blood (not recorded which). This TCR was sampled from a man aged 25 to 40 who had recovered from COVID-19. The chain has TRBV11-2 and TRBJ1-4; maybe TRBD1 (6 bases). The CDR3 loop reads CASSAGDITNEKLFF. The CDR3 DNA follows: TGTGCCAGCAGTGCAGGGGATATCACTAATGAAAAACTGTTTTTT. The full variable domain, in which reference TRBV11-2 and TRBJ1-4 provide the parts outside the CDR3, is EAGVAQSPRYKIIEKRQSVAFWCNPISGHATLYWYQQILGQGPKLLIQFQNNGVVDDSQLPKDRFSAERLKGVDSTLKIQPAKLEDSAVYLCASSAGDITNEKLFFGSGTQLSVL.